This entry describes one TCR beta chain. The repertoire was sequenced with immunoSEQ multiplex PCR; TCRdb's copy has only in-frame clones and lacks some. The data show more than 55,000 clones, 79% seen once. With 4 bases clipped from V and 1 base from J, the junction kept 8 bases outside the gene matches. The CDR3 runs 18 residues. CDR1 MRHNA and CDR2 SNTAGT come from the germline V gene. The source of the sample is a study of OX40 agonist ivuxolimab in advanced cancers. Study-level background: Every 2 weeks, patients received ivuxolimab intravenously, dosed at 0.01 to 10 mg/kg. The group had a mean age of about 65 years, ranged from about 23 to 79, and was 82.7% male.

The receptor was isolated from an adult with an advanced solid tumor such as melanoma, head and neck, liver or kidney cancer. The chain employs TRBV6-4 and TRBJ2-1, with 12 bases matching TRBD2. Sequenced here: CD4+ or CD8+ T cells sorted from blood, sampled in a trial of the OX40 agonist ivuxolimab. Here the CDR3 DNA reads TGTGCCAGCAGTGCAACACTAGCGGGGGGCCAGTCCTACAATGAGCAGTTCTTC. Translating gives CASSATLAGGQSYNEQFF.